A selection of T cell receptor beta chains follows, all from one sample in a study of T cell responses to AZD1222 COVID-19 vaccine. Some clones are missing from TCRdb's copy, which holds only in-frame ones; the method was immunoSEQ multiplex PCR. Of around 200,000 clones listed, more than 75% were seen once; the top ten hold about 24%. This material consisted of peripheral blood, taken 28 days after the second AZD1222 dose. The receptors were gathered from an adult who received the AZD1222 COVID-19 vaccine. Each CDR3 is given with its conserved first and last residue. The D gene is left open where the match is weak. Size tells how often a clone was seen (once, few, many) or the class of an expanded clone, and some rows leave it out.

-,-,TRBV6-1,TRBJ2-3,TGTGCCAGCAGACCTCCCGGGGTGGTTCATACGCAGTATTTT,CASRPPGVVHTQYF
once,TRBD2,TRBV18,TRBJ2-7,TGTGCCAGCTCACCGCTGGACAGCGGGAGCGAGCAGTACTTC,CASSPLDSGSEQYF
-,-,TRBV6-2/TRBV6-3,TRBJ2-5,TGTGCCAGCAGCCCCGGGGCCAGGGCCCAGTACTTC,CASSPGARAQYF
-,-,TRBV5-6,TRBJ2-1,TGTGCCAGCAGCTTGGGAATCCGGGACTTAGGTATCTTC,CASSLGIRDLGIF
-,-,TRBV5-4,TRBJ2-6,TGTGCCAGCAGCGGCCCTCTACAGGGTACTGGGGCCAACGTCCTGACTTTC,CASSGPLQGTGANVLTF
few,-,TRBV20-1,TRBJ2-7,TGCAGTGCTAGTTTCGCGGGACAGTTGATGGGCGAGCAGTACTTC,CSASFAGQLMGEQYF
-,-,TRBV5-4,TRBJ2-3,TGTGCCAGCAGCTTGGAAACGGCTCGGTGGTATTTT,CASSLETARWYF
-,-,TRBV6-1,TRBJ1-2,TGTGCCAGCAGTGAACAACAGGGCAGGGGTAACTATGGCTACACCTTC,CASSEQQGRGNYGYTF
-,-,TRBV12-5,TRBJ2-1,TGTGCTAGTGGGGCAGCCCTTAATGAGCAGTTCTTC,CASGAALNEQFF
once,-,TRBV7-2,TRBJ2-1,TGTGCCAGCAGCTTATGGCTTAGTAGAGGGACTCGCCCATCTGAGCAGTTCTTC,CASSLWLSRGTRPSEQFF
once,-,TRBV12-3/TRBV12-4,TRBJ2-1,TGTGCCAGCAGTTCTCGCGTCGGGCAGGAGCAGTTCTTC,CASSSRVGQEQFF
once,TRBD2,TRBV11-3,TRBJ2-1,TGTGCCAGCAGCTTAAGCAGCGGGAGTAGAAATGAGCAGTTCTTC,CASSLSSGSRNEQFF
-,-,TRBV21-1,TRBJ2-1,TGTGCCAGCAAGAAGGAGGGCGAAAACAATGAGCAGTTCTTC,CASKKEGENNEQFF
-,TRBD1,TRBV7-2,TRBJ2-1,TGTGCCAGCAGCTCAGGGGGCGGTAGCCACAATGAGCAGTTCTTC,CASSSGGGSHNEQFF
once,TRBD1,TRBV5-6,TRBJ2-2,TGTGCCAGCAGCCGAGCCGGGACAGGAAACACCGGGGAGCTGTTTTTT,CASSRAGTGNTGELFF
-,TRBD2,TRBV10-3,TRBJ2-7,TGTGCCGGAGGGGAGGGGCAGCTAAGCGCTTACGAGCAGTACTTC,CAGGEGQLSAYEQYF
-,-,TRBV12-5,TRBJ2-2,TGTGCTAGTGGTTTGGTACCCCTCGGGGGCAGGGGGAACACCGGGGAGCTGTTTTTT,CASGLVPLGGRGNTGELFF
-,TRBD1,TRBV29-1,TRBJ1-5,TGCAGCGTCCAGGGACAGGATAGCAATCAGCCCCAGCATTTT,CSVQGQDSNQPQHF
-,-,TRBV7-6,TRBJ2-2,TGTGCCAGCAGCCCGGTAAGGACGGCGAACACCGGGGAGCTGTTTTTT,CASSPVRTANTGELFF
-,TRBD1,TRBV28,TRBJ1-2,TGTGCCAGCACCCCGGGGGGGACAGACACTAACTATGGCTACACCTTC,CASTPGGTDTNYGYTF
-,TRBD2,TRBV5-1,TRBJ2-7,TGCGCCAGCAGTCCCCGACTAGCGGGGACCTACGAGCAGTACTTC,CASSPRLAGTYEQYF
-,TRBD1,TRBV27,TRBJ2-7,TGTGCCAGCAGTCATCGGACAGGGATCTCCTACGAGCAGTACTTC,CASSHRTGISYEQYF
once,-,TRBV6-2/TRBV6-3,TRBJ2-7,TGTGCCAGCAGTTGGGGGCTGCACGAGCAGTACTTC,CASSWGLHEQYF
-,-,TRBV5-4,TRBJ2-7,TGTGCCAGCAGCTCCCCAGGTTCGCGCTCCTACGAGCAGTACTTC,CASSSPGSRSYEQYF
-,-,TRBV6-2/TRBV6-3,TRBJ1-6,TGTGCCAGCAGTAAAGGGTCCAGGAGCTCCTATAATTCACCCCTCCACTTT,CASSKGSRSSYNSPLHF
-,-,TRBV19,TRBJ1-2,TGTGCCAGTAGTATAGAGGGGACCTGGACCCCAGCGGGTGGCTACACCTTC,CASSIEGTWTPAGGYTF
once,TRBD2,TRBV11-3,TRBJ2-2,TGTGCCAGCAGCAAGACTAGCGGGGCGACCGGGGAGCTGTTTTTT,CASSKTSGATGELFF
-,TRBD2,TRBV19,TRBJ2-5,TGTGCCAGTAGTATAGTAGGGACTAGCGGGAGGGAGACCCAGTACTTC,CASSIVGTSGRETQYF
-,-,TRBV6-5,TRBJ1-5,TGTGCCAGCACCCTAGGGTTGGATCAGCCCCAGCATTTT,CASTLGLDQPQHF
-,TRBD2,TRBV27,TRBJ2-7,TGTGCCAGCAGTTTATTCGGGACTAGCGGCTCCTACGAGCAGTACTTC,CASSLFGTSGSYEQYF
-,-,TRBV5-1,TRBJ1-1,TGCGCCAGCAGCTTGTCCCCCTTGAGGGGGAACACTGAAGCTTTCTTT,CASSLSPLRGNTEAFF
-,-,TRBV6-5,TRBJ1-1,TGTGCCAGCAGGGGGGTGGGTGAAGCTTTCTTT,CASRGVGEAFF
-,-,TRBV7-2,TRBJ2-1,TGTGCCAGCAGCCCCAGGAATGGGAATGAGCAGTTCTTC,CASSPRNGNEQFF
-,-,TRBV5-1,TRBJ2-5,TGCGCCAGCAGCGCCGGACTGTTAAAAGAGACCCAGTACTTC,CASSAGLLKETQYF
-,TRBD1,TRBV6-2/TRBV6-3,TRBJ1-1,TGTGCCAGCAGTTACACACAGGGGTGGGCTGAAGCTTTCTTT,CASSYTQGWAEAFF
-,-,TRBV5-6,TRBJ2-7,TGTGCCAGCAGCTATAGCGGCGAGCAGTACTTC,CASSYSGEQYF